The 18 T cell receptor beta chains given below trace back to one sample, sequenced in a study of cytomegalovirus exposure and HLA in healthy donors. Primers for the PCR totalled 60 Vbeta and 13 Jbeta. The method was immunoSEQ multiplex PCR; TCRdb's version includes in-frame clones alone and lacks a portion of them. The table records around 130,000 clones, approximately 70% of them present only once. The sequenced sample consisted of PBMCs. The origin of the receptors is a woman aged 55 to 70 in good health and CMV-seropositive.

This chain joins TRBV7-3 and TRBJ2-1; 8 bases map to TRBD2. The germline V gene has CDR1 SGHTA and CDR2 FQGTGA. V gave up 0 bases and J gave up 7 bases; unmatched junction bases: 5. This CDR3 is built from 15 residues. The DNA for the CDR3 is TGTGCCAGCAGCTTAACGACGGGGGGGCCTAATGAGCAGTTCTTC. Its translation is CASSLTTGGPNEQFF.

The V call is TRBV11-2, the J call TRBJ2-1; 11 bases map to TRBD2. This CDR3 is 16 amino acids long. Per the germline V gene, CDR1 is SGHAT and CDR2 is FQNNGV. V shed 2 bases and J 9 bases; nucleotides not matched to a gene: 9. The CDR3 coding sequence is TGTGCCAGCAGCTTACGAAGTAGCGGGGGGGCAGCTGAGCAGTTCTTC. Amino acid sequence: CASSLRSSGGAAEQFF.

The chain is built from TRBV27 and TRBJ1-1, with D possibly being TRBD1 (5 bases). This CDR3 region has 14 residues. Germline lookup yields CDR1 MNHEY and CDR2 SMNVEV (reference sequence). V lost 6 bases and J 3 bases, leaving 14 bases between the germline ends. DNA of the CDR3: TGTGCCAGCAGGCTTACGGGGGGGGACACTGAAGCTTTCTTT. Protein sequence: CASRLTGGDTEAFF.

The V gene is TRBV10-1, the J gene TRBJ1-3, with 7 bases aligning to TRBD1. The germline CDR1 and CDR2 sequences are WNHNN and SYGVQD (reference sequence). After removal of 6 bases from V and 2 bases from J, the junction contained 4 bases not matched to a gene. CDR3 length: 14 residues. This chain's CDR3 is CASSQGGPGNTIYF. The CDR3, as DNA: TGCGCCAGCAGCCAGGGGGGCCCTGGAAACACCATATATTTT.

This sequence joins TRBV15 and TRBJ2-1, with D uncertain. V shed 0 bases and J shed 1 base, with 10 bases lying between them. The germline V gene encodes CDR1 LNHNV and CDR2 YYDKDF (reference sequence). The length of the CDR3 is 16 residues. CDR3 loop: CATSRDPLSSYNEQFF. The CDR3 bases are TGTGCCACCAGCAGAGACCCTCTCTCGTCCTACAATGAGCAGTTCTTC.

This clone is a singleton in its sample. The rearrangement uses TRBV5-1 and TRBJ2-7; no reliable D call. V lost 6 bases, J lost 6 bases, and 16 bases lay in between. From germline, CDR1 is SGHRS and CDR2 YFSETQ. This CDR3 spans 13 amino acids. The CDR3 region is CASKVEATAEQYF. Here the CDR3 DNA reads TGCGCCAGCAAGGTCGAGGCAACCGCCGAGCAGTACTTC.

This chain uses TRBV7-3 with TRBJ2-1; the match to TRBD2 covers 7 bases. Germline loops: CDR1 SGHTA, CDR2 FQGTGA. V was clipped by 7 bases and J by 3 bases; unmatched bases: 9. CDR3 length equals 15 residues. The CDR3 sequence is CASKAGGGFYNEQFF. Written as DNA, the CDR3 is TGTGCCAGCAAGGCTGGCGGGGGTTTCTACAATGAGCAGTTCTTC.

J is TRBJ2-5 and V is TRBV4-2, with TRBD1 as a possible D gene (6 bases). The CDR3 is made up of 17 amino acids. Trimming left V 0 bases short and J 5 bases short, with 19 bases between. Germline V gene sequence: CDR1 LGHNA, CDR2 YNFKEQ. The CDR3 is CASSQDQGKVIGETQYF. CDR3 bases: TGTGCCAGCAGCCAAGATCAGGGGAAGGTGATCGGGGAGACCCAGTACTTC.

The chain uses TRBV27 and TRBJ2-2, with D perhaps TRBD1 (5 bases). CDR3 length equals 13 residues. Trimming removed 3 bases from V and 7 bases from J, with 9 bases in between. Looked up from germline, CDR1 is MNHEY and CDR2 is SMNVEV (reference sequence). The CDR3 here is CASSLSGYGELFF. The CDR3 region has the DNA TGTGCCAGCAGTTTGTCAGGGTACGGGGAGCTGTTTTTT.

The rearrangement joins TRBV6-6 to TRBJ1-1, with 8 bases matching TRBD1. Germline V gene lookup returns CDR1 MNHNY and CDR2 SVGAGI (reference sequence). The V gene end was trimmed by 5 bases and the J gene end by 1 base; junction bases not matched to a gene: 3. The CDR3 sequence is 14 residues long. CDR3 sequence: CASSPGGGNTEAFF. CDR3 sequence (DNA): TGTGCCAGCAGTCCAGGGGGCGGGAACACTGAAGCTTTCTTT.

The CDR3 loop is CSVEDLRGSTEAFF. CDR3 in DNA: TGCAGCGTTGAAGATCTCAGGGGGAGCACTGAAGCTTTCTTT. The genes are TRBV29-1 and TRBJ1-1; the match to TRBD1 covers 7 bases. The CDR3 has 14 residues. The V segment lost 0 bases and the J segment 4 bases; nucleotides outside the gene matches: 5. Germline CDR1 SQVTM, CDR2 ANQGSEA.

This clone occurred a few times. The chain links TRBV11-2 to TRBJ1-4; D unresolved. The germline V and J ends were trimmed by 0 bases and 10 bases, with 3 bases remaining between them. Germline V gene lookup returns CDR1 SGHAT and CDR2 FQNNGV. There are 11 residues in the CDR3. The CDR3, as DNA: TGTGCCAGCAGCTTAGATAGAAAACTGTTTTTT. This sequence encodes CASSLDRKLFF.

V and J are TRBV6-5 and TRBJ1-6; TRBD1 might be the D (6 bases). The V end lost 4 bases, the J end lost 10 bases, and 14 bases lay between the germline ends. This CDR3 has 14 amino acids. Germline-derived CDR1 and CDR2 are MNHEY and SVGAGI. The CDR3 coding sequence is TGTGCCAGCAGTTCCCACAGGGTCGGATCACCCCTCCACTTT. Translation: CASSSHRVGSPLHF.

This CDR3 is CASRREGNTEAFF. CDR3 DNA: TGTGCCAGCAGGAGGGAGGGGAACACTGAAGCTTTCTTT. The V call is TRBV6-1, the J call TRBJ1-1; the D is unclear. From germline, CDR1 is MNHNS and CDR2 SASEGT. V was trimmed by 6 bases and J by 1 base, leaving 9 bases between them. The CDR3 runs 13 residues.

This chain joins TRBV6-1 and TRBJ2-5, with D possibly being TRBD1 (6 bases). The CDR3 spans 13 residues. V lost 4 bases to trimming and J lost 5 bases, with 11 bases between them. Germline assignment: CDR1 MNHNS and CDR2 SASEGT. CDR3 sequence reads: CASSAQGRETQYF. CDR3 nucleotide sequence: TGTGCCAGCAGTGCTCAGGGGCGCGAGACCCAGTACTTC.

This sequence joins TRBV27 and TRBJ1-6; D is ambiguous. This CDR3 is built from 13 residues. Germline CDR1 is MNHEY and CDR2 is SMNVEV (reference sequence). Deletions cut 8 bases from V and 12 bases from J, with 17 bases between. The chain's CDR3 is CASGSGKNRPLHF. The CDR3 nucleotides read TGTGCCAGCGGGTCCGGGAAAAACCGACCCCTCCACTTT.

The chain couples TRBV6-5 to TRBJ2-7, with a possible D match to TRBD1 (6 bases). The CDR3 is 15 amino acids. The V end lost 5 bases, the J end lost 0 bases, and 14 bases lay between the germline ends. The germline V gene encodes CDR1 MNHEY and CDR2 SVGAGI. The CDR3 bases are TGTGCCAGCAGTCGGACAGCCCAAGGCTCCTACGAGCAGTACTTC. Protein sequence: CASSRTAQGSYEQYF.

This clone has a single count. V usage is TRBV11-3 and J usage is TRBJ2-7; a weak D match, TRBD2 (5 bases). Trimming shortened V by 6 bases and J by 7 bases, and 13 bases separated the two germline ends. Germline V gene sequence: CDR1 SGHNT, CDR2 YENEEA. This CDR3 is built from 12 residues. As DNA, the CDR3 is TGTGCCAGCAGAGGGTCGTCGGGGGAGCAGTACTTC. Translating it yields CASRGSSGEQYF.